This T cell receptor beta chain comes out of a study of immune evolution from preneoplasia to lung adenocarcinoma. Germline V gives CDR1 MGHDK, CDR2 SYGVNS. This CDR3 is 13 amino acids long. V was pared by 11 bases and J by 0 bases, with 8 bases between. In this sample, this clone turned up once. Profiled with immunoSEQ multiplex PCR; TCRdb holds only in-frame clones, not every one. The sample yields around 8,200 clones, 75% to 85% seen once. The rearrangement links TRBV25-1 to TRBJ2-6; D remains unclear. The clonotype was recovered from a person aged 55-79 years with lung adenocarcinoma. Input material: FFPE adjacent normal lung tissue. Here the CDR3 reads CAGSASGANVLTF. CDR3 bases: TGTGCCGGATCGGCCTCTGGGGCCAACGTCCTGACTTTC.